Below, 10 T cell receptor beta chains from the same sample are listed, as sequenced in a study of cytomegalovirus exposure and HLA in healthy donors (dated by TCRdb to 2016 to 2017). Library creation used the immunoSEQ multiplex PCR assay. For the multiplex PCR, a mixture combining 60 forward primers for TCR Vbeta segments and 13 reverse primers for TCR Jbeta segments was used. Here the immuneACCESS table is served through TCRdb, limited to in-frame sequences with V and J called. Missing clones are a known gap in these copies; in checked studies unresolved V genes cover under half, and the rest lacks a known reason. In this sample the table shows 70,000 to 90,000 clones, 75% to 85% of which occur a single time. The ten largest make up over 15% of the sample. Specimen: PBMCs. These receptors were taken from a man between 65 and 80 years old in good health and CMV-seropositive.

The CDR3 spells CASSRSVAGLGETQYF. DNA of the CDR3: TGCGCCAGCAGCCGATCAGTAGCGGGGCTTGGGGAGACCCAGTACTTC. The chain uses TRBV4-3 and TRBJ2-5; TRBD2 matches 8 bases. The CDR3 spans 16 residues. CDR1 and CDR2 from the germline V gene are LGHNA and YSLEER. V shed 4 bases and J 5 bases; nucleotides not matched to a gene: 12.

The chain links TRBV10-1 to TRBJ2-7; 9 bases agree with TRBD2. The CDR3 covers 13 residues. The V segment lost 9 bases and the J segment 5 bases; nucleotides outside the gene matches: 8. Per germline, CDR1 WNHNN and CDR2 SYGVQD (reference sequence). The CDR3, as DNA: TGCGCCAGGTATAGCGGGAGTGGCCACGAGCAGTACTTC. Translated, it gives CARYSGSGHEQYF.

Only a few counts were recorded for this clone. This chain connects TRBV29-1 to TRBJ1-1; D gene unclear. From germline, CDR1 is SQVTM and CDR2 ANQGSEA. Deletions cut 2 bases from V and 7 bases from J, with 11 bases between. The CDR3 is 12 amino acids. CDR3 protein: CSVETGYGEAFF. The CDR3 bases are TGCAGCGTTGAAACGGGGTACGGTGAAGCTTTCTTT.

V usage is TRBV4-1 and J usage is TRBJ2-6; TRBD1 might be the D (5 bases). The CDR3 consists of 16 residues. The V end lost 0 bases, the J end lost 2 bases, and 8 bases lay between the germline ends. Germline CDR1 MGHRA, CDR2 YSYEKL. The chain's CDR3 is CASSQEWTPGANVLTF. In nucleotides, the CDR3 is TGCGCCAGCAGCCAAGAGTGGACACCTGGGGCCAACGTCCTGACTTTC.

CDR3 in amino acids: CASTSGGQGNYGYTF. In DNA form, the CDR3 reads TGTGCCAGCACTTCGGGGGGACAGGGAAACTATGGCTACACCTTC. This rearrangement joins TRBV6-5 to TRBJ1-2; 9 bases are shared with TRBD1. Per the germline V gene, CDR1 is MNHEY and CDR2 is SVGAGI. V was pared by 7 bases and J by 2 bases, with 8 bases of the junction left unmatched. This CDR3 has 15 residues.

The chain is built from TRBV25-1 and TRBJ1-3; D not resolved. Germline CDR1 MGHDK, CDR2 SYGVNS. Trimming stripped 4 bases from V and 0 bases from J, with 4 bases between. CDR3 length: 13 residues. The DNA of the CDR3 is TGTGCCAGCAGTGCAGTCTCTGGAAACACCATATATTTT. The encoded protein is CASSAVSGNTIYF.

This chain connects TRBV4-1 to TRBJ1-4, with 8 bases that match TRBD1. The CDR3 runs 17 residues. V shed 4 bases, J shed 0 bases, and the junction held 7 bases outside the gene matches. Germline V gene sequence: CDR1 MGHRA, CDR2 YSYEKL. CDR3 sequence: CASSPFDRGATNEKLFF. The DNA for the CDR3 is TGCGCCAGCAGCCCGTTCGACAGGGGAGCAACTAATGAAAAACTGTTTTTT.

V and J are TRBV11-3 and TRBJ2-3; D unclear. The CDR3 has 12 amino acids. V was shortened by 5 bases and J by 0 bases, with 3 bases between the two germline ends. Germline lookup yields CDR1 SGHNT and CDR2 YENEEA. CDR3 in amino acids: CASSQSTDTQYF. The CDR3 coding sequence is TGTGCCAGCAGCCAGAGCACAGATACGCAGTATTTT.

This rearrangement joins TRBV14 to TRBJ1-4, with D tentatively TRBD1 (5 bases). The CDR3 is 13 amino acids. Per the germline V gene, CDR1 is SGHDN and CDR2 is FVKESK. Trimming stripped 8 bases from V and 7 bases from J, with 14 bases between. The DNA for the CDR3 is TGTGCCAGCTCCCGGGGGTGGGGTGAAAAACTGTTTTTT. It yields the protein CASSRGWGEKLFF.

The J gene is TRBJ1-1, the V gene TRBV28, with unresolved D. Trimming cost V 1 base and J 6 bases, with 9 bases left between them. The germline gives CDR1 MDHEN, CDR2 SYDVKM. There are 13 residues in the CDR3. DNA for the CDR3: TGTGCCAGCAGTTTATCAGTACCCCCTGAAGCTTTCTTT. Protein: CASSLSVPPEAFF.